This TCR beta chain appears in the sequencing data of a study of blood T cell repertoires in COVID-19. Study context: COVID-19 samples, acute and convalescent, were from the United States, Italy and Spain. PBMCs, B-cell-depleted T cells, or T cells were the source of the cDNA or gDNA that made up the material.

The CDR3 consists of 13 residues. With V trimmed by 5 bases and J by 3 bases, 2 bases remained unmatched. Under the authors' procedure: The assay estimated nucleated cells by amplifying reference gene primers. Sequencing used immunoSEQ multiplex PCR; TCRdb keeps in-frame clones, though not all of them. The DNA gave D and trimming, while V, J and clone size come from that table. The sample yields 170,000 or so clones, around 83% seen once. The specimen was peripheral blood. The receptor's source is a human donor in a cohort sampled during active COVID-19. The rearrangement joins TRBV12-3 or TRBV12-4 to TRBJ2-7; 9 bases are a match to TRBD1. CDR3 DNA: TGTGCCAGCAGTACGGACAGGGGCTACGAGCAGTACTTC. Its translation: CASSTDRGYEQYF.